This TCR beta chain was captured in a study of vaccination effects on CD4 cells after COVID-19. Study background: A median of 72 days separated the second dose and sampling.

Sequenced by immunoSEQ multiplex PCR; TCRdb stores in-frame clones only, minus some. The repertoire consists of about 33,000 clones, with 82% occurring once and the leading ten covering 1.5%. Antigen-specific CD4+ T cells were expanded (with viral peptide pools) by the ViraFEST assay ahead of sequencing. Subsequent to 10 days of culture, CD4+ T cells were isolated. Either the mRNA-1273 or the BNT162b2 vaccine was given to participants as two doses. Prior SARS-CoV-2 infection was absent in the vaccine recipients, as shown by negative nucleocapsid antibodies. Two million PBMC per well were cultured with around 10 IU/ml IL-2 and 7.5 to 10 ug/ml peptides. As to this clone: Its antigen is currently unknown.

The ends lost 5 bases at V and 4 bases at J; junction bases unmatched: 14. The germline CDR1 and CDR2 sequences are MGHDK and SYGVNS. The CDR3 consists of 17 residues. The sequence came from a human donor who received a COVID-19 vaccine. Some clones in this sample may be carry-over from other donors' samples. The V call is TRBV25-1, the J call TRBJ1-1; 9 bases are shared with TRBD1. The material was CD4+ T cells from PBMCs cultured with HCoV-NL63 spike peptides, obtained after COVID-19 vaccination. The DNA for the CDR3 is TGTGCCAGCAGTCCCGACAGGGGGTCAATTGTGGGCACTGAAGCTTTCTTT. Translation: CASSPDRGSIVGTEAFF.